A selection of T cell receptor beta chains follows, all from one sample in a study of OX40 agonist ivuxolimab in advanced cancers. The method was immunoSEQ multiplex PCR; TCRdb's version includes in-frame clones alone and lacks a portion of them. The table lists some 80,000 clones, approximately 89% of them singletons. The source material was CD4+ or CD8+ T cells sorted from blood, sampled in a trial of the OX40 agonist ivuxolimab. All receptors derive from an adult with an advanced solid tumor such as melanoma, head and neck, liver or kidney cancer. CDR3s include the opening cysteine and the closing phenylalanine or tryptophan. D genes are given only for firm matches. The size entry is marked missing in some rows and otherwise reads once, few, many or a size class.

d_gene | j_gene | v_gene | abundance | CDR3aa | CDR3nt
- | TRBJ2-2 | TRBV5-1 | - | CASSTGGATAGELFF | TGCGCCAGCAGCACGGGGGGCGCGACTGCCGGGGAGCTGTTTTTT
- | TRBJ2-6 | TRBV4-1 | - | CASSHPVGAGPANVLTF | TGCGCCAGCAGCCATCCAGTAGGGGCAGGACCGGCCAACGTCCTGACTTTC
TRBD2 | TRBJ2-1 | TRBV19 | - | CASSRQWLAGGRDEQFF | TGTGCCAGTAGCCGACAATGGCTAGCGGGGGGTAGGGATGAGCAGTTCTTC
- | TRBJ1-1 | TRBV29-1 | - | CSVDDSMNTEAFF | TGCAGCGTGGATGACAGCATGAACACTGAAGCTTTCTTT
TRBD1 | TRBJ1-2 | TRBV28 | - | CASSPGTGVGVGLYGYTF | TGTGCCAGCAGTCCCGGGACAGGGGTGGGAGTTGGGTTGTATGGCTACACCTTC
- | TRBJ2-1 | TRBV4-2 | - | CASHREGGLNEQFF | TGTGCCAGCCACAGGGAGGGGGGCCTAAATGAGCAGTTCTTC
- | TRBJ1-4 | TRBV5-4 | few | CASKPDPGGEKLFF | TGTGCCAGCAAGCCGGACCCGGGGGGTGAAAAACTGTTTTTT
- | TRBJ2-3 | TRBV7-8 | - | CASSLAVSRRDTQYF | TGTGCCAGCAGCTTAGCGGTATCTCGACGGGATACGCAGTATTTT
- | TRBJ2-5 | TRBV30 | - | CAWSVFSGTETQYF | TGTGCCTGGAGTGTATTTAGCGGCACTGAGACCCAGTACTTC
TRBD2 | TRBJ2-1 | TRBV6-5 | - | CASRDSGGRYNEQFF | TGTGCCAGCAGAGATAGCGGGGGTAGATACAATGAGCAGTTCTTC
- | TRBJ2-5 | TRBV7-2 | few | CASSLAQLGETQYF | TGTGCCAGCAGCTTAGCGCAACTGGGGGAGACCCAGTACTTC
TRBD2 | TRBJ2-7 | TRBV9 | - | CASSVGPGSGGDDEQYF | TGTGCCAGCAGCGTAGGGCCGGGTAGCGGGGGGGATGACGAGCAGTACTTC
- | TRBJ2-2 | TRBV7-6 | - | CASSFGGSTGELFF | TGTGCCAGCAGCTTCGGGGGTAGCACCGGGGAGCTGTTTTTT
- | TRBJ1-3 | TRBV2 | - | CASSVGHLGSGNTIYF | TGTGCCAGCAGTGTTGGACACCTGGGCTCTGGAAACACCATATATTTT
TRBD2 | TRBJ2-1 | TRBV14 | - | CASSQDLAGGREQFF | TGTGCCAGCAGCCAAGATCTAGCGGGGGGAAGGGAGCAGTTCTTC
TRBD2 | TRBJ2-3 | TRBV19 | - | CASSGDERGGISSSADTQYF | TGTGCCAGTAGTGGCGACGAGCGGGGGGGCATATCCAGCTCTGCGGATACGCAGTATTTT
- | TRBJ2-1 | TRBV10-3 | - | CAISPTRDEQFF | TGTGCCATCAGTCCCACTCGCGATGAGCAGTTCTTC
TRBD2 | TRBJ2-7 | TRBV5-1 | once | CASSLVALAGVEQYF | TGCGCCAGCAGCCTTGTCGCACTAGCGGGGGTCGAGCAGTACTTC
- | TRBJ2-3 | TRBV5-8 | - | CASSKGQITSDTQYF | TGTGCCAGCAGTAAAGGACAGATTACGTCAGATACGCAGTATTTT
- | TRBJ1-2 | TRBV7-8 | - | CASSPERHYGYTF | TGTGCCAGCAGCCCAGAAAGACACTATGGCTACACCTTC
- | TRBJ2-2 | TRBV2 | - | CASTNRGGIGELFF | TGTGCCAGCACTAATAGAGGGGGGATCGGGGAGCTGTTTTTT
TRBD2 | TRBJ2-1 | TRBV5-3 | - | CASSSSGGSQFF | TGTGCCAGCTCATCTAGCGGGGGGTCCCAGTTCTTC
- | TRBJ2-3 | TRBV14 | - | CASSPADTQYF | TGTGCCAGCAGCCCGGCGGATACGCAGTATTTT
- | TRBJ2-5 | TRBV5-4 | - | CATGRAGRHLETQYF | TGTGCCACCGGCCGGGCGGGACGGCATTTGGAGACCCAGTACTTC
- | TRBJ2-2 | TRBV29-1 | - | CSVDRGDTGELFF | TGCAGCGTTGACAGGGGCGACACCGGGGAGCTGTTTTTT
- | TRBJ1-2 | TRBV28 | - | CATGAPHGYTF | TGTGCCACGGGGGCGCCTCATGGCTACACCTTC
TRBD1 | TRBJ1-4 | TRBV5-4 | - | CASSLEGDRGREKLFF | TGTGCCAGCAGCCTGGAGGGGGACAGGGGACGAGAAAAACTGTTTTTT
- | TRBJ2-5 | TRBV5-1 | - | CASSLEGRVLETQYF | TGCGCCAGCAGCTTGGAGGGCAGAGTGCTAGAGACCCAGTACTTC
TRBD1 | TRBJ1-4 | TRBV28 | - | CASISNKGTGYEKLFF | TGTGCCAGCATCTCAAACAAGGGGACAGGGTATGAAAAACTGTTTTTT
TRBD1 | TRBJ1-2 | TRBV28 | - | CASSPDRLYGYTF | TGTGCCAGCAGCCCGGACAGGCTCTATGGCTACACCTTC
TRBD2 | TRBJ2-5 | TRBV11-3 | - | CASSPSSGGGETQYF | TGTGCCAGCAGCCCCTCCTCCGGGGGGGGAGAGACCCAGTACTTC
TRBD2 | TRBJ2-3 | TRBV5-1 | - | CASSLAVMAGENTDTQYF | TGCGCCAGCAGCTTGGCCGTCATGGCGGGGGAGAACACAGATACGCAGTATTTT
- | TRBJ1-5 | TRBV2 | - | CASSAGLGNQPQHF | TGTGCCAGCAGTGCTGGTTTAGGCAATCAGCCCCAGCATTTT
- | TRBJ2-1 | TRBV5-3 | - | CARTHSPYNEQFF | TGTGCCAGAACCCACTCGCCCTACAATGAGCAGTTCTTC
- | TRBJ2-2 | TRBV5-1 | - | CASSLGTDTGELFF | TGCGCCAGCAGCTTGGGGACAGACACCGGGGAGCTGTTTTTT
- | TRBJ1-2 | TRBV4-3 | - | CASSQTPTGLGVGYTF | TGCGCCAGCAGCCAGACCCCAACAGGGTTAGGGGTTGGCTACACCTTC
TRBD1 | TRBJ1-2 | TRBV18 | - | CASSDRETNYGYTF | TGTGCCAGCTCCGACAGGGAAACCAACTATGGCTACACCTTC
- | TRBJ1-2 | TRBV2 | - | CASTQEGQGRRYTF | TGTGCCAGCACCCAGGAGGGGCAGGGGAGACGCTACACCTTC
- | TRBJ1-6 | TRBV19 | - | CASSPVDSPLHF | TGTGCCAGTAGTCCGGTTGATTCACCCCTCCACTTT
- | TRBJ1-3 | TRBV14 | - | CASSLLGTVGNTIYF | TGTGCCAGCAGCCTATTAGGGACGGTCGGAAACACCATATATTTT
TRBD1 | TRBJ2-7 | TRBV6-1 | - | CAGRWTGTGDYEQYF | TGTGCCGGAAGATGGACCGGGACAGGGGACTACGAGCAGTACTTC
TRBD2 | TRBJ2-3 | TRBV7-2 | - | CASSLVWASGGLDTDTQYF | TGTGCCAGCAGCTTAGTGTGGGCTAGCGGGGGACTCGACACAGATACGCAGTATTTT
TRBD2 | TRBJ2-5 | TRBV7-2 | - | CASSLTKWAGGQETQYF | TGTGCCAGCAGCTTAACCAAATGGGCGGGGGGCCAAGAGACCCAGTACTTC
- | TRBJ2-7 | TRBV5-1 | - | CASSLGGTTSYEQYF | TGCGCCAGCAGCTTAGGGGGGACAACCTCCTACGAGCAGTACTTC
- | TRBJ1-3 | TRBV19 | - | CASSFRTATSSGNTIYF | TGTGCCAGTAGTTTCCGGACAGCCACGAGCTCTGGAAACACCATATATTTT
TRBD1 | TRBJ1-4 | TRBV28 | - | CASRGQGAGEKLFF | TGTGCCAGCAGGGGCCAGGGGGCTGGTGAAAAACTGTTTTTT
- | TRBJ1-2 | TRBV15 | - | CATSRDSQSIYGYTF | TGTGCCACCAGCAGAGATTCACAGTCCATCTATGGCTACACCTTC
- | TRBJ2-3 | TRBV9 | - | CASSVEEGTRALTDTQYF | TGTGCCAGCAGCGTAGAGGAGGGAACTAGAGCCCTCACAGATACGCAGTATTTT
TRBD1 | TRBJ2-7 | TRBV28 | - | CASRTGTESYEQYF | TGTGCCAGCAGGACCGGGACAGAGTCCTACGAGCAGTACTTC
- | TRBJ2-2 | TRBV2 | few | CASRAGSAGELFF | TGTGCCAGCAGGGCAGGGAGTGCCGGGGAGCTGTTTTTT
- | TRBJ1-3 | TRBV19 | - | CATYPGVLGNTIYF | TGTGCCACATACCCGGGAGTCCTCGGAAACACCATATATTTT
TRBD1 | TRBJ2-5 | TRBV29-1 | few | CSVGGTGAIQETQYF | TGCAGCGTTGGCGGGACAGGGGCAATTCAAGAGACCCAGTACTTC